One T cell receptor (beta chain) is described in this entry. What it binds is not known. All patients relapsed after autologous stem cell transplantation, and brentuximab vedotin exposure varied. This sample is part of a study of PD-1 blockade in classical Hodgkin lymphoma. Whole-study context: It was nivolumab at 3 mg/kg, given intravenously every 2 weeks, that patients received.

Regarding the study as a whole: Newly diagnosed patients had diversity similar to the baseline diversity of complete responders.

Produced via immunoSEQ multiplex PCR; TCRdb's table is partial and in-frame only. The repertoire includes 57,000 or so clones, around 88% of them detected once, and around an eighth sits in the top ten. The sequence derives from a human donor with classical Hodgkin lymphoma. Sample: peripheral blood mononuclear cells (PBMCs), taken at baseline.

This CDR3 is CASGAAYPSYEQYF. In DNA form, the CDR3 reads TGTGCCAGTGGTGCAGCCTACCCATCCTACGAGCAGTACTTC. The genes are TRBV19 and TRBJ2-7; no reliable D call. The germline CDR1 and CDR2 sequences are LNHDA and SQIVND (reference sequence). V lost 8 bases and J 1 base, leaving 15 bases between the germline ends. The CDR3 has 14 amino acids.